This T cell receptor beta chain appears in the sequencing data of a study of CD8 T cells in ankylosing spondylitis listed by TCRdb under 2017. Background for the entire study: The study profiled T cell receptor beta repertoires in healthy donors and ankylosing spondylitis patients to find disease-linked TCR variants. The full study cohort was made up of about two dozen ankylosing spondylitis patients and about a hundred healthy donors. Peripheral blood samples were taken, and synovial fluid was additionally collected from ankylosing spondylitis patients.

Data came from an Illumina HiSeq 2500. Quantitative 5'-RACE with molecular barcodes was used to prepare TCR beta libraries. The original pipeline was this. A new computational method based on a probabilistic model of VDJ rearrangement was used to identify disease-linked TCR variants. The public reads were reprocessed in TCRdb via fastp at Q25 and MiXCR, keeping in-frame beta chains. Entries that share a CDR3 protein sequence are merged under the most common genes and DNA. Clone size and V and J calls follow TCRdb, not the original study. The sample table shows about 500,000 distinct CDR3 sequences, and roughly 13% are seen once. The ten biggest clones cover under 7.5% of the sample. Study-level results and caveats: A TCR beta motif of roughly 8 highly homologous amino acid variants appeared characteristic of blood from ankylosing spondylitis patients. Some motif variants were previously reported in synovial fluid and blood of reactive arthritis patients, suggesting common disease-initiation mechanisms. The disease-linked clones had a CD8+ phenotype and were found at relatively low frequencies in peripheral blood. According to the report, matched synovial fluid samples from ankylosing spondylitis patients were significantly enriched for the disease-linked clones.

In this sample, this clonotype turned up once. Its antigen remains unidentified. No much larger clone is present one base from it, and per-base qualities are unavailable. A single read is weak support. The sequencing sample was made of blood, either unsorted or a sorted T cell fraction (not recorded which). The TCR sequence derives from a male donor with ankylosing spondylitis.

The bases read TGTGCCAGCAGTTCTCCCGGGAGAGGGGTAGAGACCCAGTACTTC. Translation gives CASSSPGRGVETQYF. The chain couples TRBV6-5 to TRBJ2-5, with TRBD2 tentatively as D gene (6 bases match). Taken from cysteine to phenylalanine, the CDR3 has 15 residues. Only the CDR3 DNA stays, 45 bases, in frame from base 1. The germline V gene gives CDR1 as MNHEY and CDR2 as SVGAGI. The germline ends are 16 bases apart after V is trimmed by 4 bases and J by 4 bases.